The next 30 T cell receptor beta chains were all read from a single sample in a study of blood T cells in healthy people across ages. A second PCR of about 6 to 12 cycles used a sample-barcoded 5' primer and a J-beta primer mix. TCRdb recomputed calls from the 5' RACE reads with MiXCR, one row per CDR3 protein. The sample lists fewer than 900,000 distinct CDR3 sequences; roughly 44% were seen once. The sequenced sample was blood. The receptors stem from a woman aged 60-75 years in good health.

CDR3 sequence reads: CASSQERTGTGANVLTF. CDR3 DNA: TGCGCCAGCAGCCAAGAACGGACAGGGACTGGGGCCAACGTCCTGACTTTC. The chain recombines TRBV4-3 with TRBJ2-6, with 8 bases that match TRBD1. Per germline, CDR1 LGHNA and CDR2 YSLEER. V was clipped by 0 bases and J by 2 bases; unmatched bases: 3. This CDR3 region has 17 residues.

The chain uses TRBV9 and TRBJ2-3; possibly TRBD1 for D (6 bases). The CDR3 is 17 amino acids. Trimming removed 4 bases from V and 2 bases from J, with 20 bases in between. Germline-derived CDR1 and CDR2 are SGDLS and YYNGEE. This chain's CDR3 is CASSPRGGGRDTDTQYF. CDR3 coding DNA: TGTGCCAGCAGCCCCAGAGGGGGTGGCAGGGACACAGATACGCAGTATTTT.

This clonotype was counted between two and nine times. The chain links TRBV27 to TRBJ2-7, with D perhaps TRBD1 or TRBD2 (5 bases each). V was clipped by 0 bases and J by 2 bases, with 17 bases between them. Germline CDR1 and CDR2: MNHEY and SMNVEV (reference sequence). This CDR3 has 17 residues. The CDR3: CASSLSRTGTVTYEQYF. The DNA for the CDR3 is TGTGCCAGCAGTTTATCCAGAACCGGGACGGTGACCTACGAGCAGTACTTC.

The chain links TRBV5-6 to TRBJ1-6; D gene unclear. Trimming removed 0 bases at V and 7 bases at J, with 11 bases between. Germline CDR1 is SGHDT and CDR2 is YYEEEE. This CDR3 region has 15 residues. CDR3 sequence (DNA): TGTGCCAGCAGCTTGGGCAGAGGATTAAATTCACCCCTCCACTTT. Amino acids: CASSLGRGLNSPLHF.

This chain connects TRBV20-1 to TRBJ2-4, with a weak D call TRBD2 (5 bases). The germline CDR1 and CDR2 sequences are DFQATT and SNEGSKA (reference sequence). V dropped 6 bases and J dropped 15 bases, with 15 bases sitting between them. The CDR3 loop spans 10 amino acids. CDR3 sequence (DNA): TGCAGTGCGTCAGAGCGGTTTGGGTACTTC. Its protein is CSASERFGYF.

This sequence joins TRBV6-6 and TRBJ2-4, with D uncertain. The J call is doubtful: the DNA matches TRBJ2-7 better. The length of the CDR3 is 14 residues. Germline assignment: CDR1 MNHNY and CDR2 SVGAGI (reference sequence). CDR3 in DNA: TGTGCCAGCAGTTTTCAAGACCGTGCCTACGAGCAGTACTTC. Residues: CASSFQDRAYEQYF.

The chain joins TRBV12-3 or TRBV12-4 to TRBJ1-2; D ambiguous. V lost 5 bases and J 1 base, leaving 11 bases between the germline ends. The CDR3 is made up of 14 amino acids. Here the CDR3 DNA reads TGTGCCAGCAGTCTACAGTGGATTAACTATGGCTACACCTTC. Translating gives CASSLQWINYGYTF.

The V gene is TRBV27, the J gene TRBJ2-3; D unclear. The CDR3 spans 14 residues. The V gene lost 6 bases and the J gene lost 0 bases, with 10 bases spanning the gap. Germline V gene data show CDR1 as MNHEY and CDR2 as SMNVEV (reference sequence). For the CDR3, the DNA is TGTGCCAGCAGACTCTATTGGAGCACAGATACGCAGTATTTT. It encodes CASRLYWSTDTQYF.

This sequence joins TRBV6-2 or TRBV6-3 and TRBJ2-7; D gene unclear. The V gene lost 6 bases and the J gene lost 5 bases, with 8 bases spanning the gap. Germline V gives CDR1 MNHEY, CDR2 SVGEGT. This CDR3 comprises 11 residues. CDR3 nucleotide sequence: TGTGCCAGCAGCCCTCTCCACGAGCAGTACTTC. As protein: CASSPLHEQYF.

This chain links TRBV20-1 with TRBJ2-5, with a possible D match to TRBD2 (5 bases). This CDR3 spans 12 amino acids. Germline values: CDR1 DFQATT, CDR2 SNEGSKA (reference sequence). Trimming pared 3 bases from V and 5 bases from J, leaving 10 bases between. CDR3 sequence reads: CSASEGGETQYF. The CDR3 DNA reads TGCAGTGCTAGTGAGGGTGGGGAGACCCAGTACTTC.

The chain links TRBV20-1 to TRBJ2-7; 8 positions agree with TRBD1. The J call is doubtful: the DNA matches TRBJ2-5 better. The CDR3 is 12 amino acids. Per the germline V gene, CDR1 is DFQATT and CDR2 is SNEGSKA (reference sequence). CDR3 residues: CSAHQGAQTQYF. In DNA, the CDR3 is TGCAGTGCGCATCAGGGGGCGCAGACCCAGTACTTC.

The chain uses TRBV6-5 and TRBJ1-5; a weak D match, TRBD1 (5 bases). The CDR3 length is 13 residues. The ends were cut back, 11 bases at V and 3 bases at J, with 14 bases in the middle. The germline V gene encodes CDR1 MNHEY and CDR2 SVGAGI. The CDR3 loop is CAGGRDYNQPQHF. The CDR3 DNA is TGTGCCGGCGGGCGGGACTACAATCAGCCCCAGCATTTT.

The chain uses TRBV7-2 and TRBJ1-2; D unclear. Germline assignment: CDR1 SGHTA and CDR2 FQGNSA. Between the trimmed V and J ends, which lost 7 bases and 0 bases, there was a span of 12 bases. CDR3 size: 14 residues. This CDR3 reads CASTQDAANYGYTF. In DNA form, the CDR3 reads TGTGCCAGCACCCAGGATGCAGCTAACTATGGCTACACCTTC.

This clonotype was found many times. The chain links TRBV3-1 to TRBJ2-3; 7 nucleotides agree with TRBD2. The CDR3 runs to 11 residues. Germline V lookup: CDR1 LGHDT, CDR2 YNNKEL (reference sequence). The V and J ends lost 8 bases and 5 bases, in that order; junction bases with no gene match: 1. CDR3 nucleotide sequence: TGTGCCAGCCGCGGGAGAGATACGCAGTATTTT. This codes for CASRGRDTQYF.

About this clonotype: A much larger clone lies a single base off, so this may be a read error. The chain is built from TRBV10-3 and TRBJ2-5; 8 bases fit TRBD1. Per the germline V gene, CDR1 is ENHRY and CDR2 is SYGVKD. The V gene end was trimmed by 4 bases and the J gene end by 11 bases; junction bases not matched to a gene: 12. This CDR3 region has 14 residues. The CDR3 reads CAISVQGAESEQYF. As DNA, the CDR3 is TGTGCCATCAGTGTTCAGGGGGCGGAAAGTGAGCAGTACTTC.

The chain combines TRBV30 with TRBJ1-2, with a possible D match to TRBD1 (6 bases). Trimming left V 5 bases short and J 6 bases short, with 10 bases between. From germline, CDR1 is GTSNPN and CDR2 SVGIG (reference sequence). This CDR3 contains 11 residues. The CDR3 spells CAWVEGDGYTF. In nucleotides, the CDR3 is TGTGCCTGGGTGGAGGGGGATGGCTACACCTTC.

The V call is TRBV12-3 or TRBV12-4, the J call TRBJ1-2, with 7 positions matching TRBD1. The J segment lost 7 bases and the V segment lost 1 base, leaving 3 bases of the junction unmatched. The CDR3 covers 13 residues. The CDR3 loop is CASSLGGGFGYTF. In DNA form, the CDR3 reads TGTGCCAGCAGTTTAGGAGGGGGCTTTGGCTACACCTTC.

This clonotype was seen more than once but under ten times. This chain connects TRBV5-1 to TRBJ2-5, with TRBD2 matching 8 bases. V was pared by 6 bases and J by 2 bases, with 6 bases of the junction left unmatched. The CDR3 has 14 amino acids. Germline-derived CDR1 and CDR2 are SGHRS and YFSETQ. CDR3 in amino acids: CASKRESYQETQYF. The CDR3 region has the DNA TGCGCCAGCAAGCGGGAGTCCTATCAAGAGACCCAGTACTTC.

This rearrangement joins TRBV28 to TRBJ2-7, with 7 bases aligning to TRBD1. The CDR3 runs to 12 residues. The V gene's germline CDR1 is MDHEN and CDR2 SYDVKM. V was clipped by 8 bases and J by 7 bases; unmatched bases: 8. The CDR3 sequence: CASGGQVWEQYF. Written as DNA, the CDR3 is TGTGCCAGCGGCGGACAGGTATGGGAGCAGTACTTC.

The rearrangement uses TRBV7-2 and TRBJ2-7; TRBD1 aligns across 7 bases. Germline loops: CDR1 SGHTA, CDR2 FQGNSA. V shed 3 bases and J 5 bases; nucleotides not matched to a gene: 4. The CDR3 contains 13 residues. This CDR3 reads CASSFQQGHEQYF. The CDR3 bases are TGTGCCAGCAGCTTCCAACAGGGGCACGAGCAGTACTTC.

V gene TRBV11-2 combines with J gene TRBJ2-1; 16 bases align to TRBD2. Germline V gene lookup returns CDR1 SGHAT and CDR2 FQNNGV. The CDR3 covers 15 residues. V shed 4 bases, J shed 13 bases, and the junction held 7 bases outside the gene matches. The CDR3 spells CASSSGTSGRAHQFF. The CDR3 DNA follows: TGTGCCAGCAGCTCCGGGACTAGCGGGAGGGCCCATCAGTTCTTC.

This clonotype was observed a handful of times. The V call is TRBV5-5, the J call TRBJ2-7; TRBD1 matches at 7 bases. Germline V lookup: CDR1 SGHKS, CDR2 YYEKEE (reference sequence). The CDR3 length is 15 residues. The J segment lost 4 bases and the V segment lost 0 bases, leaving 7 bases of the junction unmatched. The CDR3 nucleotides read TGTGCCAGCAGCTTGGCAGATGACAGGGCTTACGAGCAGTACTTC. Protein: CASSLADDRAYEQYF. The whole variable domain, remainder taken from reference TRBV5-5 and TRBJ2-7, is DAGVTQSPTHLIKTRGQQVTLRCSPISGHKSVSWYQQVLGQGPQFIFQYYEKEERGRGNFPDRFSARQFPNYSSELNVNALLLGDSALYLCASSLADDRAYEQYFGPGTRLTVT.

CDR3 amino acids: CASSYLIHQPQHF. CDR3 DNA: TGTGCCAGCAGTTATCTCATTCATCAGCCCCAGCATTTT. The chain uses TRBV6-5 and TRBJ1-5, with D hard to call. CDR1 and CDR2 (germline): MNHEY, SVGAGI. CDR3 size: 13 residues. Trimming took off 3 bases at V and 5 bases at J, with 8 bases between the two ends.

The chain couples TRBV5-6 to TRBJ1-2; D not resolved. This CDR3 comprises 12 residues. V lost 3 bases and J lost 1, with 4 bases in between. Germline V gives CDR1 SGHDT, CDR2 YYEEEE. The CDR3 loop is CASSWYNYGYTF. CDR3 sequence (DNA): TGTGCCAGCAGCTGGTATAACTATGGCTACACCTTC.

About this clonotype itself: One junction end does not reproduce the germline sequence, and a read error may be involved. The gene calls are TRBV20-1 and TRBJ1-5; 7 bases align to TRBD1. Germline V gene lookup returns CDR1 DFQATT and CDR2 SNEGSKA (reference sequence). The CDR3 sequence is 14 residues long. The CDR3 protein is CSTRQGHGAQPQHF. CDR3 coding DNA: TGCAGTACTAGACAGGGTCACGGCGCCCAGCCCCAGCATTTT.

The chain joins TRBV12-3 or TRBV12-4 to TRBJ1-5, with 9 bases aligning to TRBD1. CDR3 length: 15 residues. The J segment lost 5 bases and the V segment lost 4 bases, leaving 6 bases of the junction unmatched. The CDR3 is CASSSPGTGYQPQHF. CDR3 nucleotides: TGTGCCAGCAGTTCCCCCGGGACAGGGTATCAGCCCCAGCATTTT.

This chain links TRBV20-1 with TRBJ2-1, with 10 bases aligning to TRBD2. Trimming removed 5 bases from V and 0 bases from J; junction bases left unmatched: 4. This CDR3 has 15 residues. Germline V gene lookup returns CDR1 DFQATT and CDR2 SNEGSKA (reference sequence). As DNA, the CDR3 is TGCAGTGCTGGGAGCGGGGGGGCCTCCTACAATGAGCAGTTCTTC. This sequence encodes CSAGSGGASYNEQFF.

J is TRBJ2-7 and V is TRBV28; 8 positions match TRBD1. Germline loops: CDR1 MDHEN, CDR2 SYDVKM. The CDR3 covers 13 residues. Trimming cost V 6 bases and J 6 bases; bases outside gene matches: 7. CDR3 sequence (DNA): TGTGCCAGCAGACGCGGACAGGGTGGCGAGCAGTACTTC. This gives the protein CASRRGQGGEQYF.

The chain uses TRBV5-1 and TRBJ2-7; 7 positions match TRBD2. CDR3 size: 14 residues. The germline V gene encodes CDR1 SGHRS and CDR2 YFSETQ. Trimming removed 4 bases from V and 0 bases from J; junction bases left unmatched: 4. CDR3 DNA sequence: TGCGCCAGCAGCGCCGGGGGGAGCTCCTACGAGCAGTACTTC. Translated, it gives CASSAGGSSYEQYF.

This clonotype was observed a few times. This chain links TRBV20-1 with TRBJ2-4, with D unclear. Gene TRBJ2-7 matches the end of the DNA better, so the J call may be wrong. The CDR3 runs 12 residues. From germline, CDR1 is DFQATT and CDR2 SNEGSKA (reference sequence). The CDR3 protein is CSARDVRREQYF. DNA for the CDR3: TGCAGTGCTAGAGACGTCAGACGCGAGCAGTACTTC.